Listed below are T cell receptor beta chains from one sample, sequenced in a study of CD8+ T cells in alopecia areata. Assay used: immunoSEQ multiplex PCR; TCRdb lists only in-frame clones, some missing. The sample consists of 180,000 or so clones, roughly 60% of them appearing once. The specimen was CD4+ T cells sorted from blood, collected at week 0. These TCRs come from a human donor with alopecia areata. CDR3s include the opening cysteine and the closing phenylalanine or tryptophan. A D gene is named only where the DNA matches it firmly. Size is omitted from some rows. Given values are once, few, many or a class for expanded clones.

v_gene	d_gene	abundance	j_gene	len	CDR3aa	CDR3nt
TRBV6-6	-	-	TRBJ2-7	12	CASSLGLYEQYF	TGTGCCAGCAGTTTAGGGTTGTACGAGCAGTACTTC
TRBV2	TRBD2	-	TRBJ2-1	15	CASKTSRAAGGEQFF	TGTGCCAGCAAGACCTCCCGGGCCGCGGGAGGTGAGCAGTTCTTC
TRBV30	-	-	TRBJ1-1	13	CAWISGAYTEAFF	TGTGCCTGGATTTCGGGGGCCTACACTGAAGCTTTCTTT
TRBV7-8	-	few	TRBJ1-2	15	CASSLGLATNYGYTF	TGTGCCAGCAGCTTAGGTTTAGCCACTAACTATGGCTACACCTTC
TRBV5-6	TRBD1	-	TRBJ1-5	14	CASSSGQFNQPQHF	TGTGCCAGCAGTTCGGGACAGTTTAATCAGCCCCAGCATTTT
TRBV4-2	-	-	TRBJ2-7	16	CASSQDLGQNTYEQYF	TGTGCCAGCAGCCAAGATTTGGGACAAAACACCTACGAGCAGTACTTC
TRBV7-2	-	-	TRBJ1-1	13	CASSRRLGTEAFF	TGTGCCAGCAGCCGAAGACTTGGCACTGAAGCTTTCTTT
TRBV29-1	-	-	TRBJ2-3	16	CSVVIGTSTSTDTQYF	TGCAGCGTTGTAATTGGAACTTCCACTAGCACAGATACGCAGTATTTT
TRBV7-2	-	few	TRBJ2-4	14	CASSLLGGQNIQYF	TGTGCCAGCAGCTTACTCGGGGGACAAAACATTCAGTACTTC
TRBV29-1	TRBD1	-	TRBJ1-1	13	CSVEGQTNTEAFF	TGCAGCGTTGAGGGACAGACGAACACTGAAGCTTTCTTT
TRBV7-3	TRBD1	few	TRBJ2-5	15	CASSLDRESLGTQYF	TGTGCCAGCAGCTTGGACAGGGAGAGCTTGGGGACCCAGTACTTC
TRBV25-1	-	-	TRBJ2-7	13	CASSGQGVYEQYF	TGTGCCAGCAGTGGTCAGGGCGTCTACGAGCAGTACTTC
TRBV5-1	-	-	TRBJ2-5	12	CASSRTEETQYF	TGCGCCAGCAGCCGAACTGAAGAGACCCAGTACTTC
TRBV13	-	few	TRBJ2-3	11	CASSFGDTQYF	TGTGCCAGCAGCTTCGGCGATACGCAGTATTTT
TRBV6-6	-	-	TRBJ1-1	11	CASGRNTEAFF	TGTGCCAGCGGTAGGAACACTGAAGCTTTCTTT
TRBV2	-	few	TRBJ2-7	14	CASSEEGANYEQYF	TGTGCCAGCAGTGAGGAGGGGGCCAACTACGAGCAGTACTTC
TRBV29-1	-	-	TRBJ1-1	11	CSVVGDTEAFF	TGCAGCGTTGTAGGGGACACTGAAGCTTTCTTT
TRBV19	TRBD2	-	TRBJ2-3	14	CASSSGAVGDTQYF	TGTGCCAGTTCTAGCGGGGCCGTGGGAGATACGCAGTATTTT
TRBV9	-	-	TRBJ2-3	13	CASSVEGTDTQYF	TGTGCCAGCAGCGTAGAGGGAACAGATACGCAGTATTTT
TRBV19	TRBD1	-	TRBJ1-2	17	CASSIFRGQGKDYGYTF	TGTGCCAGTAGTATATTTCGAGGACAGGGAAAGGACTATGGCTACACCTTC
TRBV20-1	-	-	TRBJ2-5	10	CSASEETQYF	TGCAGTGCTAGTGAAGAGACCCAGTACTTC
TRBV5-1	TRBD2	-	TRBJ2-7	14	CASKAASGVYEQYF	TGCGCCAGCAAGGCGGCTAGCGGGGTCTACGAGCAGTACTTC
TRBV6-6	-	-	TRBJ1-2	13	CASTLGINYGYTF	TGTGCCAGCACCCTTGGCATTAACTATGGCTACACCTTC
TRBV14	TRBD1	few	TRBJ2-3	15	CASSQATGDRDTQYF	TGTGCCAGCAGCCAAGCGACAGGGGACAGGGATACGCAGTATTTT